This is a list of T cell receptor beta chains from one sample in a study of cytomegalovirus exposure and HLA in healthy donors. The method was immunoSEQ multiplex PCR; TCRdb's version includes in-frame clones alone and lacks a portion of them. The sample lists around 160,000 clones, about 76% seen once, with roughly 7% in the top ten. The sequencing input was PBMCs. The receptors were sampled from a male donor in good health and CMV-seropositive. CDR3s leave out the opening cysteine and the closing phenylalanine or tryptophan. The order of the fields is V gene, CDR3 protein.

v_call: TRBV6-6
cdr3_aa: ASSYSRDRGSEAF

v_call: TRBV7-2
cdr3_aa: ASSLAGLAGGPGETQY

v_call: TRBV6-5
cdr3_aa: ASSSLGGVGHGYT

v_call: TRBV5-1
cdr3_aa: ASSSQPGGETQY

v_call: TRBV9
cdr3_aa: ASSVAGFEGYT

v_call: TRBV19
cdr3_aa: ASRDRGSETQY

v_call: TRBV4-1
cdr3_aa: ASSQVQTSNQPQH

v_call: TRBV4-3
cdr3_aa: ASSQGGGAGWNEQF

v_call: TRBV7-2
cdr3_aa: ASSLRSGTNEKLF

v_call: TRBV9
cdr3_aa: ASSPKGTTAYEQY

v_call: TRBV27
cdr3_aa: ASSLRGWRVNTEAF

v_call: TRBV10-1
cdr3_aa: ASSESNPGGTETQY

v_call: TRBV13
cdr3_aa: ASSLGLRVAGGLYEQY

v_call: TRBV5-1
cdr3_aa: ASSLVARESGNEQF

v_call: TRBV5-8
cdr3_aa: ASDPDRRNSPLH

v_call: TRBV7-2
cdr3_aa: ASSLAGQVYEQY

v_call: TRBV2
cdr3_aa: ASTGDVTLEAF

v_call: TRBV13
cdr3_aa: ASSLISETQY

v_call: TRBV10-3
cdr3_aa: AISESGRTYGRDSYEQY

v_call: TRBV10-2
cdr3_aa: ASSPGQGNTEAF

v_call: TRBV7-9
cdr3_aa: ASSLGGLVLHEQY

v_call: TRBV18
cdr3_aa: ASSPPGSSGNTIY

v_call: TRBV27
cdr3_aa: ASSPHRDSNQPQH

v_call: TRBV4-1
cdr3_aa: ASSPRTGYYGYT

v_call: TRBV4-3
cdr3_aa: ASSQGLAGNAGELF

v_call: TRBV5-1
cdr3_aa: ASSIFPGQGGELF

v_call: TRBV19
cdr3_aa: ASKPTGVGPGELF

v_call: TRBV7-9
cdr3_aa: ASSFTDVSSYEQY

v_call: TRBV2
cdr3_aa: ASSMNSGGHYNEQF

v_call: TRBV7-2
cdr3_aa: ASSKDRVKTDTQY

v_call: TRBV4-1
cdr3_aa: ASSRGAGAF

v_call: TRBV11-2
cdr3_aa: ASRGGQGVKAF

v_call: TRBV19
cdr3_aa: ASSTRTGVGYT

v_call: TRBV14
cdr3_aa: ASSPGLNEKLF

v_call: TRBV6-5
cdr3_aa: ASSYFGQTTYEQY

v_call: TRBV7-9
cdr3_aa: ASSFLQGAVDTEAF

v_call: TRBV27
cdr3_aa: ASSLVRGMNTEAF

v_call: TRBV5-4
cdr3_aa: ASRPSGGSEQF

v_call: TRBV10-3
cdr3_aa: AISQGGPDTQY

v_call: TRBV5-5
cdr3_aa: ASSFGGITGETQY

v_call: TRBV5-1
cdr3_aa: ASSSPDRGDTEAF

v_call: TRBV30
cdr3_aa: AWSTKRESYEQY

v_call: TRBV4-2
cdr3_aa: ASSQGQGLGGELF

v_call: TRBV5-1
cdr3_aa: ASSSEGQGGLKEQF

v_call: TRBV1
cdr3_aa: TSSLVGQGLSSYEQY

v_call: TRBV4-2
cdr3_aa: ASSQDAVGPPETQY

v_call: TRBV9
cdr3_aa: ASSVGGGTADSPLH

v_call: TRBV7-9
cdr3_aa: SSSLARGTGAYNSPLH

v_call: TRBV5-4
cdr3_aa: ATQDRGTDTQY

v_call: TRBV2
cdr3_aa: ASSEGLAASDEQF